The rows below give T cell receptor beta chains drawn from one sample of a study of molecular identifiers for immune sequencing clone quantification. TCRdb re-derived calls from the PCR reads in MiXCR, one entry per CDR3 protein. The table lists a few hundred thousand distinct CDR3 sequences, under 25% of them singletons. The sequenced material came from naive CD8+ T cells from blood, with Jurkat cell RNA spiked in. The receptors were gathered from a human donor in good health. Some libraries in this study had Jurkat cell RNA spiked in. The CDR3 runs from the conserved cysteine through the conserved F or W. The D gene is left open where the match is weak.

d_gene,j_gene,v_gene,CDR3aa
.,TRBJ2-7,TRBV7-2,CASSLVFYEQYF
.,TRBJ1-2,TRBV12-3/TRBV12-4,CASSSDWGGTAGYTF
.,TRBJ2-5,TRBV27,CASSLRNPRQEIGEPQSF
.,TRBJ1-1,TRBV19,CASSSLGGGLNTEAFF
.,TRBJ1-2,TRBV19,CASSIGDHYTF
.,TRBJ2-7,TRBV4-2,CASSQDSAGTYEQYF
.,TRBJ1-2,TRBV30,CAWSVTGMGYGYTF
.,TRBJ1-1,TRBV7-9,CASMENTEAFF
.,TRBJ2-1,TRBV7-9,CASSWGLDEQFF
TRBD1,TRBJ1-1,TRBV30,CAWSTGGYTEAFF
.,TRBJ2-1,TRBV6-2/TRBV6-3,CASSKRTADTTEQFF
.,TRBJ1-5,TRBV6-5,CASSAGGPYSNQPQHF
.,TRBJ2-7,TRBV2,CASLGAGPPYEQYF
.,TRBJ2-5,TRBV10-2,CASSSSGPKGETQYF
TRBD2,TRBJ2-7,TRBV5-1,CASNSGLAGYGQYF
.,TRBJ2-7,TRBV7-3,CASSTHNYEQYF